A selection of T cell receptor beta chains follows, all from one sample in a study of cytomegalovirus exposure and HLA in healthy donors. Only in-frame clones appear in the TCRdb table, and some are missing; sequencing was by immunoSEQ multiplex PCR. This sample has around 180,000 clones, with roughly 85% found just once. Sample: PBMCs. These receptors all stem from a boy younger than 10 in good health and CMV-seronegative. Each CDR3 is given with its conserved first and last residue. A D gene is named only where the DNA matches it firmly. Rows may omit the clone size; those that give it use once, few, many or a size class.

CDR3 protein: CASSWVQGSPLNTEAFF
CDR3 DNA: TGTGCCAGCAGCTGGGTACAGGGATCACCTTTGAACACTGAAGCTTTCTTT
V gene: TRBV11-3
clone size: NA
D gene: NA
J gene: TRBJ1-1

CDR3 protein: CASQTGFNEKLFF
CDR3 DNA: TGTGCCAGCCAAACAGGGTTTAATGAAAAACTGTTTTTT
V gene: TRBV18
clone size: NA
D gene: NA
J gene: TRBJ1-4

CDR3 protein: CASSFQRGGSDTQYF
CDR3 DNA: TGCGCCAGCAGCTTCCAGCGGGGCGGCAGCGATACGCAGTATTTT
V gene: TRBV4-1
clone size: few
D gene: TRBD2
J gene: TRBJ2-3

CDR3 protein: CASSLDGVSEKLFF
CDR3 DNA: TGTGCCAGCAGCTTAGATGGAGTATCAGAAAAACTGTTTTTT
V gene: TRBV7-9
clone size: NA
D gene: NA
J gene: TRBJ1-4

CDR3 protein: CASTVGTDTQYF
CDR3 DNA: TGCGCCAGCACCGTCGGCACAGATACGCAGTATTTT
V gene: TRBV5-1
clone size: NA
D gene: NA
J gene: TRBJ2-3

CDR3 protein: CASSPTPQGVWREAQYF
CDR3 DNA: TGTGCCAGCAGCCCTACCCCTCAGGGGGTATGGAGAGAAGCGCAGTATTTT
V gene: TRBV28
clone size: once
D gene: TRBD1
J gene: TRBJ2-3

CDR3 protein: CAISDGSSRGVPSGANVLTF
CDR3 DNA: TGTGCCATCAGTGACGGAAGCTCCCGGGGGGTTCCCTCTGGGGCCAACGTCCTGACTTTC
V gene: TRBV10-3
clone size: NA
D gene: TRBD2
J gene: TRBJ2-6

CDR3 protein: CASSPLAVSSSGANVLTF
CDR3 DNA: TGTGCCAGCTCACCATTAGCAGTTTCCTCCTCTGGGGCCAACGTCCTGACTTTC
V gene: TRBV18
clone size: few
D gene: NA
J gene: TRBJ2-6

CDR3 protein: CAWSVTQYYGYTF
CDR3 DNA: TGTGCCTGGAGTGTAACCCAGTACTATGGCTACACCTTC
V gene: TRBV30
clone size: NA
D gene: NA
J gene: TRBJ1-2

CDR3 protein: CASSDWGDAEAGELFF
CDR3 DNA: TGTGCCAGCAGTGATTGGGGGGACGCTGAGGCCGGGGAGCTGTTTTTT
V gene: TRBV25-1
clone size: NA
D gene: NA
J gene: TRBJ2-2

CDR3 protein: CASSLSGGNEKLFF
CDR3 DNA: TGTGCCAGCAGTTTGTCAGGGGGTAATGAAAAACTGTTTTTT
V gene: TRBV28
clone size: NA
D gene: TRBD1
J gene: TRBJ1-4

CDR3 protein: CASRDGTQDRAFF
CDR3 DNA: TGTGCCAGCAGGGATGGGACTCAAGATCGGGCTTTCTTT
V gene: TRBV28
clone size: NA
D gene: NA
J gene: TRBJ1-1

CDR3 protein: CAWSVLDRGHGYTF
CDR3 DNA: TGTGCCTGGAGTGTACTGGACAGGGGTCATGGCTACACCTTC
V gene: TRBV30
clone size: NA
D gene: TRBD1
J gene: TRBJ1-2

CDR3 protein: CASSFTGNFKYTEAFF
CDR3 DNA: TGCGCCAGCAGCTTTACAGGGAACTTCAAATACACTGAAGCTTTCTTT
V gene: TRBV5-1
clone size: NA
D gene: NA
J gene: TRBJ1-1

CDR3 protein: CASGGGSGDPLKQFF
CDR3 DNA: TGTGCCAGCGGGGGCGGTAGCGGGGACCCCCTCAAGCAGTTCTTC
V gene: TRBV2
clone size: NA
D gene: TRBD2
J gene: TRBJ2-1

CDR3 protein: CASSLAIQSDTQYF
CDR3 DNA: TGTGCCAGCAGCTTAGCCATCCAATCAGATACGCAGTATTTT
V gene: TRBV13
clone size: once
D gene: NA
J gene: TRBJ2-3

CDR3 protein: CASSLWGGNTEAFF
CDR3 DNA: TGTGCCAGCAGTTTATGGGGCGGGAACACTGAAGCTTTCTTT
V gene: TRBV27
clone size: once
D gene: NA
J gene: TRBJ1-1

CDR3 protein: CASTSGTGAEKLFF
CDR3 DNA: TGTGCCAGCACCAGCGGGACAGGGGCCGAAAAACTGTTTTTT
V gene: TRBV28
clone size: NA
D gene: TRBD1
J gene: TRBJ1-4

CDR3 protein: CASYRNTEAFF
CDR3 DNA: TGTGCCAGTTACAGGAACACTGAAGCTTTCTTT
V gene: TRBV27
clone size: NA
D gene: NA
J gene: TRBJ1-1

CDR3 protein: CASSLVHSSGNTIYF
CDR3 DNA: TGCGCCAGCAGCTTGGTCCACAGCTCTGGAAACACCATATATTTT
V gene: TRBV5-1
clone size: few
D gene: NA
J gene: TRBJ1-3

CDR3 protein: CASSPWAGVNTEAFF
CDR3 DNA: TGCGCCAGCAGCCCCTGGGCAGGGGTGAACACTGAAGCTTTCTTT
V gene: TRBV5-1
clone size: NA
D gene: NA
J gene: TRBJ1-1

CDR3 protein: CASSLGQGFSYEQYF
CDR3 DNA: TGTGCCAGCAGTTTAGGCCAGGGCTTCTCCTACGAGCAGTACTTC
V gene: TRBV28
clone size: NA
D gene: NA
J gene: TRBJ2-7

CDR3 protein: CASSPGQGGRQFF
CDR3 DNA: TGTGCCAGTAGTCCGGGACAGGGAGGAAGGCAGTTCTTC
V gene: TRBV19
clone size: NA
D gene: TRBD1
J gene: TRBJ2-1

CDR3 protein: CASSYLQGSEAFF
CDR3 DNA: TGTGCCAGCAGTTACTTGCAGGGGAGTGAAGCTTTCTTT
V gene: TRBV6-5
clone size: NA
D gene: NA
J gene: TRBJ1-1

CDR3 protein: CASMGGAGNHQPQHF
CDR3 DNA: TGTGCCAGCATGGGGGGGGCAGGAAACCATCAGCCCCAGCATTTT
V gene: TRBV6-1
clone size: NA
D gene: NA
J gene: TRBJ1-5

CDR3 protein: CASSYLPDSSYEQYF
CDR3 DNA: TGTGCCAGCAGTTACTTACCGGACAGCTCCTACGAGCAGTACTTC
V gene: TRBV6-5
clone size: NA
D gene: NA
J gene: TRBJ2-7

CDR3 protein: CASTSGISTDTQYF
CDR3 DNA: TGTGCCAGCACTAGCGGAATTAGCACAGATACGCAGTATTTT
V gene: TRBV11-2
clone size: NA
D gene: TRBD2
J gene: TRBJ2-3

CDR3 protein: CASSFIGGLSPLKTSGYEQYF
CDR3 DNA: TGCGCCAGCAGCTTCATAGGCGGGCTCTCGCCCCTCAAAACTAGCGGCTACGAGCAGTACTTC
V gene: TRBV5-1
clone size: NA
D gene: TRBD2
J gene: TRBJ2-7

CDR3 protein: CANSQVKSGVTYEQYF
CDR3 DNA: TGTGCCAACAGCCAAGTTAAGAGCGGGGTTACCTACGAGCAGTACTTC
V gene: TRBV4-2
clone size: NA
D gene: TRBD2
J gene: TRBJ2-7

CDR3 protein: CAWTKAGTEAFF
CDR3 DNA: TGTGCCTGGACCAAAGCCGGCACTGAAGCTTTCTTT
V gene: TRBV30
clone size: NA
D gene: NA
J gene: TRBJ1-1

CDR3 protein: CASINLAGGGNEQFF
CDR3 DNA: TGTGCCAGCATCAACCTAGCGGGGGGCGGCAATGAGCAGTTCTTC
V gene: TRBV6-1
clone size: NA
D gene: TRBD2
J gene: TRBJ2-1

CDR3 protein: CASRLTGSSFNEQFF
CDR3 DNA: TGTGCCAGCCGCCTAACCGGGAGTTCCTTCAATGAGCAGTTCTTC
V gene: TRBV28
clone size: NA
D gene: NA
J gene: TRBJ2-1

CDR3 protein: CASSPGADRGGGYTF
CDR3 DNA: TGTGCCAGCAGCCCCGGGGCCGACAGGGGCGGTGGCTACACCTTC
V gene: TRBV11-3
clone size: NA
D gene: TRBD1
J gene: TRBJ1-2

CDR3 protein: CATSSGLAGRTDTQYF
CDR3 DNA: TGTGCCACCAGCAGCGGACTAGCGGGACGCACAGATACGCAGTATTTT
V gene: TRBV15
clone size: NA
D gene: TRBD2
J gene: TRBJ2-3

CDR3 protein: CASAGYQPQHF
CDR3 DNA: TGTGCCAGCGCGGGGTATCAGCCCCAGCATTTT
V gene: TRBV6-1
clone size: NA
D gene: NA
J gene: TRBJ1-5

CDR3 protein: CASSAGSTEAFF
CDR3 DNA: TGTGCCAGCAGCGCAGGTAGCACTGAAGCTTTCTTT
V gene: TRBV21-1
clone size: NA
D gene: NA
J gene: TRBJ1-1